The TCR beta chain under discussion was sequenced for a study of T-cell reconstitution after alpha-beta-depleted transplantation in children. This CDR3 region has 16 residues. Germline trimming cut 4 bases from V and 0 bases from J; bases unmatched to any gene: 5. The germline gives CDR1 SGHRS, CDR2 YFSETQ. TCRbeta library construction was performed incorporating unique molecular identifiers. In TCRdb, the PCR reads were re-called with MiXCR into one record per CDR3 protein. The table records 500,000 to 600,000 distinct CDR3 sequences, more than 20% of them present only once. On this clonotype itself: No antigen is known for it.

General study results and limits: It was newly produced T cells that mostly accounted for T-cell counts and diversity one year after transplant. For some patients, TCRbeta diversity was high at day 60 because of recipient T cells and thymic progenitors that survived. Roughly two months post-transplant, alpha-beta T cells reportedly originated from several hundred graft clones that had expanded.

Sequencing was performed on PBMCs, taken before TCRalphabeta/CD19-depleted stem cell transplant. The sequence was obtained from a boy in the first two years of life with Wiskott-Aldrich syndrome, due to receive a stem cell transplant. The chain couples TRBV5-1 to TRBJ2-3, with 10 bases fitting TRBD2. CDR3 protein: CASSPGLATSTDTQYF. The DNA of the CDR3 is TGCGCCAGCAGCCCGGGACTAGCGACAAGCACAGATACGCAGTATTTT.